Only a few counts were recorded for the clone carrying this TCR beta chain. Its antigen is as yet unknown. Some clones are missing from TCRdb's copy, which holds only in-frame ones; the method was immunoSEQ multiplex PCR. The sample lists tens of thousands of clones, 78% occurring once. The sample originates from a study of STAT5B mutations in CD4+ large granular lymphocyte leukemia. Study-wide results and limits: Compared with healthy controls (2/35), patient top clones favored TRBV06 (8/27). Patient CD4-sorted repertoires looked more clonal than healthy CD4+ repertoires, even without putative leukemic clones. Higher CD4+ than CD8+ T-LGLL clonality might reflect small sample size.

The junction had 7 bases not matched to a gene; V was cut back by 6 bases and J by 1 base. This CDR3 is built from 16 residues. The V gene's germline CDR1 is ENHRY and CDR2 SYGVKD. This sequence joins TRBV10-3 and TRBJ2-2; 8 nucleotides agree with TRBD1. The TCR comes from a human donor in good health. Source material: CD4+ T cells from blood buffy coats. CDR3 DNA sequence: TGTGCCATCAGGGGCGACAGGGGTATGAACACCGGGGAGCTGTTTTTT. As protein: CAIRGDRGMNTGELFF.